Listed below are T cell receptor beta chains from one sample, sequenced in a study of T cell responses to AZD1222 COVID-19 vaccine. Some clones are missing from TCRdb's copy, which holds only in-frame ones; the method was immunoSEQ multiplex PCR. The data hold about 99,000 clones, with around 91% observed a single time. The material was peripheral blood, obtained on day 0 of AZD1222 vaccination. The receptors originated from an adult in good health. The CDR3 runs from the conserved cysteine through the conserved F or W.

j_call v_call cdr3_aa
TRBJ1-2 TRBV27 CASSPRGPGGYTF
TRBJ2-3 TRBV18 CASSPPVLVPRTDTQYF
TRBJ1-2 TRBV29-1 CSIGTGGNGYTF
TRBJ1-3 TRBV27 CASNPVGIGASGNTIYF
TRBJ2-5 TRBV24-1 CATRPGQFGGETQYF
TRBJ1-5 TRBV7-9 CASSLGGLSNQPQHF
TRBJ1-4 TRBV7-2 CASSSETGLNEKLFF
TRBJ2-7 TRBV5-4 CASSVSGLTYEQYF
TRBJ2-7 TRBV19 CASSTQGGHEQYF
TRBJ1-3 TRBV14 CASSQDRYRGNRRNTIYF
TRBJ2-7 TRBV5-8 CASSERGLGSYEQYF
TRBJ1-1 TRBV7-3 CASSLGGEETEAFF
TRBJ1-1 TRBV19 CASSEGQLNTEAFF
TRBJ1-4 TRBV29-1 CSVSEGTNEKLFF
TRBJ1-1 TRBV7-3 CASSLRAGEMNTEAFF
TRBJ1-5 TRBV11-2 CASSKDGDQPQHF
TRBJ2-1 TRBV29-1 CSVDPQGAQYEQFF
TRBJ2-2 TRBV15 CATSGGQDTGELFF
TRBJ1-2 TRBV7-8 CASSPIQGPNGYTF
TRBJ1-1 TRBV19 CASSLGGGNTEAFF
TRBJ2-7 TRBV27 CASSLTVGHEQYF
TRBJ2-3 TRBV7-2 CASSRTDTQYF
TRBJ1-4 TRBV29-1 CSVAPGVGEKLFF
TRBJ1-2 TRBV25-1 CASSETAPNYGYTF
TRBJ1-2 TRBV27 CASSLSAGTAYGYTF
TRBJ2-1 TRBV9 CASSAYQGQGATNEQFF
TRBJ1-2 TRBV6-5 CASSYSNQGWYGYTF
TRBJ1-5 TRBV5-6 CASSLLQGNQPQHF
TRBJ2-7 TRBV5-1 CASSLELAGAYEQYF
TRBJ1-3 TRBV30 CAWTATSDRAIYF
TRBJ1-4 TRBV7-9 CASSLGQEGEKLFF
TRBJ2-1 TRBV12-3/TRBV12-4 CASTVDYNEQFF
TRBJ2-1 TRBV14 CASSQDTEGLGNEQFF
TRBJ1-2 TRBV23-1 CASSLGGYGYTF
TRBJ2-1 TRBV6-5 CASSYGALTYNEQFF
TRBJ1-2 TRBV29-1 CSVIEGPTRTF
TRBJ2-3 TRBV6-4 CASRDGEGSDTQYF
TRBJ2-2 TRBV6-5 CASRNTGGGGELFF
TRBJ1-2 TRBV3-1/TRBV3-2 CASSQDRTIYGYTF
TRBJ2-3 TRBV10-1 CASRTGALSTDTQYF
TRBJ1-2 TRBV4-1 CASGHDRAYGYTF
TRBJ1-1 TRBV19 CASSIAADRAFF
TRBJ1-1 TRBV3-1/TRBV3-2 CASSQELGSEAFF